The 6 T cell receptor beta chains below come from one sample, sequenced in a study of shared clonotypes between healthy human individuals. The data were produced by immunoSEQ multiplex PCR, yet TCRdb's version contains in-frame clones alone and is incomplete. The sample includes 750,000 to 1,000,000 clones, approximately 92% of them seen just once. Naive CD8 cells were CD45RO-negative, positively selected for CCR7, excluding terminally differentiated effector memory CD45RA+ cells. The sequencing sample was made of naive CD8+ T cells sorted from blood. These receptors came from a man aged 30-40 years in good health.

V usage is TRBV14 and J usage is TRBJ2-1; D unresolved. V lost 0 bases to trimming and J lost 2 bases, with 11 bases between them. The CDR3 spans 16 residues. The germline V gene has CDR1 SGHDN and CDR2 FVKESK. CDR3 in DNA: TGTGCCAGCAGCCAAGATTCCGCACCCCCCTACAATGAGCAGTTCTTC. Translation gives CASSQDSAPPYNEQFF.

The chain joins TRBV6-4 to TRBJ2-5, with TRBD1 as a possible D gene (5 bases). V dropped 5 bases and J dropped 3 bases, with 16 bases sitting between them. Germline lookup yields CDR1 MRHNA and CDR2 SNTAGT. The CDR3 contains 15 residues. Here the CDR3 DNA reads TGTGCCAGCAGTCTCGTCCCAGGGTCCAAAGAGACCCAGTACTTC. Amino acids: CASSLVPGSKETQYF.

The gene calls are TRBV28 and TRBJ2-1; D is unresolved. V was trimmed by 5 bases and J by 4 bases, leaving 18 bases between them. This CDR3 has 16 amino acids. CDR1 and CDR2 from the germline V gene are MDHEN and SYDVKM. This CDR3 is CASSTRRMLSYNEQFF. The DNA of the CDR3 is TGTGCCAGCAGTACGCGACGCATGCTGTCGTACAATGAGCAGTTCTTC.

The chain links TRBV19 to TRBJ2-1, with 9 bases aligning to TRBD2. The CDR3 contains 14 residues. Unmatched junction bases numbered 5, after V lost 3 bases and J lost 8 bases. Per germline, CDR1 LNHDA and CDR2 SQIVND (reference sequence). Here the CDR3 reads CASSIIAGDHEQFF. CDR3 in DNA: TGTGCCAGTAGTATTATAGCGGGAGATCATGAGCAGTTCTTC.

V and J are TRBV11-2 and TRBJ2-1; no definite D call. The germline V and J ends were trimmed by 5 bases and 9 bases, with 14 bases remaining between them. CDR3 length: 13 amino acids. Germline V gene data show CDR1 as SGHAT and CDR2 as FQNNGV. The DNA for the CDR3 is TGTGCCAGCAGCCCCATTACCGGAAGTGAGCAGTTCTTC. This encodes CASSPITGSEQFF.

The rearrangement joins TRBV27 to TRBJ2-7; D not certain. The germline CDR1 and CDR2 sequences are MNHEY and SMNVEV (reference sequence). The CDR3 sequence is 13 residues long. Trimming cost V 5 bases and J 4 bases, with 12 bases left between them. This CDR3 reads CASSPASQYEQYF. The CDR3 DNA follows: TGTGCCAGCAGTCCAGCCTCCCAGTACGAGCAGTACTTC.